This passage covers 30 T cell receptor beta chains from one sample sequenced in a study of shared clonotypes between healthy human individuals. Some clones are missing from TCRdb's copy, which holds only in-frame ones; the method was immunoSEQ multiplex PCR. The table has around 2.3 million clones, approximately 94% seen once. The sequencing sample was made of naive CD4+ T cells sorted from blood. Sample subset: CD45RA+ positively selected. These receptors came from a young man in good health.

The gene calls are TRBV30 and TRBJ1-3; unclear D gene. Germline CDR1 GTSNPN, CDR2 SVGIG (reference sequence). The CDR3 covers 12 residues. V was shortened by 5 bases and J by 0 bases, with 5 bases between the two germline ends. The CDR3 protein is CAWDLSGNTIYF. Written as DNA, the CDR3 is TGTGCCTGGGACCTCTCTGGAAACACCATATATTTT.

This chain's CDR3 is CASSSASGRGPDTQYF. DNA for the CDR3: TGTGCCAGCAGTAGCGCTAGCGGGAGGGGTCCAGATACGCAGTATTTT. The rearrangement joins TRBV27 to TRBJ2-3; TRBD2 matches at 12 bases. CDR1 is MNHEY, CDR2 SMNVEV, per germline (reference sequence). V lost 5 bases and J lost 4; bases outside the gene matches: 7. The CDR3 has 16 amino acids.

V gene TRBV9 combines with J gene TRBJ2-3; D unclear. The V end lost 2 bases, the J end lost 2 bases, and 12 bases lay between the germline ends. The CDR3 covers 15 residues. Germline CDR1 reads SGDLS; CDR2 reads YYNGEE. CDR3 in DNA: TGTGCCAGCAGCGTCTCCAGCGTATCCACAGATACGCAGTATTTT. Protein product: CASSVSSVSTDTQYF.

V gene TRBV6-1 combines with J gene TRBJ2-7; the match to TRBD1 covers 8 bases. V shed 2 bases, J shed 5 bases, and the junction held 5 bases outside the gene matches. Germline V lookup: CDR1 MNHNS, CDR2 SASEGT. The CDR3 extends over 14 amino acids. This chain's CDR3 is CASSEPYRGDEQYF. The CDR3 DNA reads TGTGCCAGCAGTGAACCCTACAGGGGGGACGAGCAGTACTTC.

With respect to this clone: In the same sample, other DNA sequences code for this CDR3. The V call is TRBV18, the J call TRBJ2-2; D is unclear. The V gene's germline CDR1 is KGHSH and CDR2 LQKENI. The CDR3 spans 12 residues. Trimming stripped 0 bases from V and 7 bases from J, with 3 bases between. The CDR3 DNA sequence: TGTGCCAGCTCACCACCGGGCGGGGAGCTGTTTTTT. Residues: CASSPPGGELFF.

This chain connects TRBV5-1 to TRBJ1-1; D is uncertain. Germline V lookup: CDR1 SGHRS, CDR2 YFSETQ. Trimming shortened V by 0 bases and J by 0 bases, and 12 bases separated the two germline ends. The CDR3 is 16 amino acids. The CDR3 region is CASSLGSNSVNTEAFF. As DNA, the CDR3 is TGCGCCAGCAGCTTGGGATCAAATTCAGTGAACACTGAAGCTTTCTTT.

This clone came up once. The chain carries TRBV6-5 and TRBJ1-1, with no clear D. This CDR3 region has 16 residues. Trimming cost V 3 bases and J 0 bases, with 14 bases left between them. The V gene's germline CDR1 is MNHEY and CDR2 SVGAGI. CDR3 in amino acids: CASSYSFGNLNTEAFF. DNA of the CDR3: TGTGCCAGCAGTTATAGCTTCGGAAATCTGAACACTGAAGCTTTCTTT.

The chain recombines TRBV6-5 with TRBJ2-3; 7 nucleotides align to TRBD1. Trimming at V came to 4 bases and at J to 2 bases, leaving 3 bases not matched to a gene. From germline, CDR1 is MNHEY and CDR2 SVGAGI. The CDR3 runs 14 residues. The CDR3 DNA follows: TGTGCCAGCAGTTGGGACAGATTCACAGATACGCAGTATTTT. It translates to CASSWDRFTDTQYF.

The J gene is TRBJ1-1, the V gene TRBV6-1; the D gene is possibly TRBD1 (6 bases). The length of the CDR3 is 13 residues. Per the germline V gene, CDR1 is MNHNS and CDR2 is SASEGT. V lost 6 bases and J 1 base, leaving 9 bases between the germline ends. CDR3 region: CASRRTENTEAFF. CDR3 nucleotides: TGTGCCAGCAGGAGGACAGAGAACACTGAAGCTTTCTTT.

The chain is built from TRBV7-9 and TRBJ1-6; a possible D gene is TRBD1 (6 bases). CDR1 SEHNR and CDR2 FQNEAQ come from the germline V gene (reference sequence). The CDR3 extends over 13 amino acids. Between the trimmed V and J ends, which lost 5 bases and 9 bases, there was a span of 11 bases. In nucleotides, the CDR3 is TGTGCCAGCAGCCCCTACAGGGCTTCACCCCTCCACTTT. It encodes CASSPYRASPLHF.

The chain is built from TRBV6-5 and TRBJ2-5; tentatively, D is TRBD1 (6 bases). V gave up 7 bases and J gave up 10 bases, with 22 bases separating them. Germline CDR1 reads MNHEY; CDR2 reads SVGAGI. The CDR3 has 14 residues. CDR3: CASTAPGDIGRQYF. The CDR3, as DNA: TGTGCCAGCACCGCCCCAGGGGACATCGGTCGCCAGTACTTC.

This clone has just one count. V gene TRBV2 combines with J gene TRBJ2-2, with TRBD1 as a possible D gene (6 bases). The CDR3 contains 15 residues. Between the trimmed V and J ends, which lost 7 bases and 0 bases, there was a span of 12 bases. The V gene's germline CDR1 is SNHLY and CDR2 FYNNEI. The CDR3 bases are TGTGCCAGCACCCTCGACAGGACGAACACCGGGGAGCTGTTTTTT. Encoded protein: CASTLDRTNTGELFF. The full variable domain, rest sourced from reference TRBV2 and TRBJ2-2, is EPEVTQTPSHQVTQMGQEVILRCVPISNHLYFYWYRQILGQKVEFLVSFYNNEISEKSEIFDDQFSVERPDGSNFTLKIRSTKLEDSAMYFCASTLDRTNTGELFFGEGSRLTVL.

This clone appeared once. The gene calls are TRBV7-8 and TRBJ1-2; D unresolved. Trimming pared 1 base from V and 7 bases from J, leaving 10 bases between. Per germline, CDR1 SGHVS and CDR2 FQNEAQ. The CDR3 runs 13 residues. CDR3 sequence: CASSLGQYGGYTF. Here the CDR3 DNA reads TGTGCCAGCAGCTTAGGCCAGTATGGTGGCTACACCTTC.

V usage is TRBV5-1 and J usage is TRBJ2-2; TRBD1 aligns across 9 bases. The CDR3 is 15 residues long. Germline V gene data show CDR1 as SGHRS and CDR2 as YFSETQ. After removal of 0 bases from V and 4 bases from J, the junction contained 1 base not matched to a gene. CDR3 DNA sequence: TGCGCCAGCAGCTTGGTGACAGGGGGCACCGGGGAGCTGTTTTTT. Its protein is CASSLVTGGTGELFF.

The chain couples TRBV2 to TRBJ2-5; 8 bases match TRBD2. Trimming cost V 4 bases and J 1 base; bases outside gene matches: 2. Per germline, CDR1 SNHLY and CDR2 FYNNEI. CDR3 length: 14 amino acids. The CDR3 here is CASSGSGGQETQYF. The CDR3 nucleotides read TGTGCCAGCAGTGGGAGCGGGGGCCAAGAGACCCAGTACTTC.

The chain uses TRBV4-1 and TRBJ2-7; 11 bases line up with TRBD2. The V gene's germline CDR1 is MGHRA and CDR2 YSYEKL. J gave up 7 bases and V 1 base, and 9 bases lay outside the gene matches. This CDR3 contains 16 residues. The CDR3 nucleotides read TGCGCCAGCAGCCAAGTTCAGACTAGCGGGGCACGAGAGCAGTACTTC. Its protein is CASSQVQTSGAREQYF.

The CDR3 nucleotides are TGTGCCAGCAGCTTAAAGCCAGCCAGCTATGGCTACACCTTC. Translating gives CASSLKPASYGYTF. The chain couples TRBV11-2 to TRBJ1-2, with D unclear. Trimming removed 2 bases from V and 4 bases from J, with 11 bases in between. Germline CDR1 and CDR2: SGHAT and FQNNGV. The CDR3 is made up of 14 amino acids.

The chain uses TRBV4-1 and TRBJ2-7, with TRBD2 matching over 7 bases. V shed 5 bases, J shed 5 bases, and the junction held 9 bases outside the gene matches. The CDR3 has 14 amino acids. Germline V CDR1 and CDR2: MGHRA, YSYEKL. In DNA form, the CDR3 reads TGCGCCAGCAGCTACGGACTAGGGGCCCACGAGCAGTACTTC. It codes for CASSYGLGAHEQYF.

The rearrangement joins TRBV6-5 to TRBJ1-6, with 9 bases identical to TRBD1. This CDR3 has 15 amino acids. Unmatched junction bases numbered 8, after V lost 4 bases and J lost 10 bases. Germline V gives CDR1 MNHEY, CDR2 SVGAGI. The CDR3 sequence: CASSFSGTGWSPLHF. CDR3 coding DNA: TGTGCCAGCAGTTTCTCCGGGACAGGGTGGTCACCCCTCCACTTT.

The chain is built from TRBV9 and TRBJ2-1, with D hard to call. V gave up 0 bases and J gave up 6 bases, with 10 bases separating them. The CDR3 sequence is 14 residues long. Germline lookup yields CDR1 SGDLS and CDR2 YYNGEE. This CDR3 is CASSVGVSSNEQFF. Here the CDR3 DNA reads TGTGCCAGCAGCGTAGGGGTCTCAAGCAATGAGCAGTTCTTC.

This clone was recorded only once. This chain uses TRBV7-8 with TRBJ1-6, with D uncertain. The germline V gene encodes CDR1 SGHVS and CDR2 FQNEAQ. This CDR3 has 14 residues. Deletions cut 2 bases from V and 3 bases from J, with 5 bases between. Here the CDR3 reads CASSLSGYNSPLHF. In nucleotides, the CDR3 is TGTGCCAGCAGCTTATCGGGCTATAATTCACCCCTCCACTTT. The full variable domain, its missing parts supplied by reference TRBV7-8 and TRBJ1-6, is GAGVSQSPRYKVAKRGQDVALRCDPISGHVSLFWYQQALGQGPEFLTYFQNEAQLDKSGLPSDRFFAERPEGSVSTLKIQRTQQEDSAVYLCASSLSGYNSPLHFGNGTRLTVT.

This chain connects TRBV27 to TRBJ2-1, with a tentative D call TRBD1 (5 bases). CDR3 length equals 14 residues. Germline V gene sequence: CDR1 MNHEY, CDR2 SMNVEV (reference sequence). Trimming took 6 bases from V and 1 from J, leaving 10 bases between them. The CDR3 bases are TGTGCCAGCAGAAGACAGACTTCCTACAATGAGCAGTTCTTC. Translating it yields CASRRQTSYNEQFF.

The rearrangement links TRBV5-1 to TRBJ2-2; a possible D gene is TRBD1 (5 bases). The CDR3 length is 16 residues. Germline assignment: CDR1 SGHRS and CDR2 YFSETQ. V lost 2 bases, J lost 1 base, and 12 bases lay in between. CDR3 protein: CASSFVGRENTGELFF. CDR3 in DNA: TGCGCCAGCAGCTTTGTGGGCAGGGAGAACACCGGGGAGCTGTTTTTT.

This chain connects TRBV6-5 to TRBJ1-2; D call uncertain. V gave up 6 bases and J gave up 4 bases, with 12 bases separating them. Germline V gene sequence: CDR1 MNHEY, CDR2 SVGAGI. The CDR3 loop spans 13 amino acids. The CDR3 loop is CASRAGLAYGYTF. The CDR3 DNA is TGTGCCAGCAGGGCGGGCTTGGCCTATGGCTACACCTTC.

The genes are TRBV18 and TRBJ1-2; TRBD1 matches at 9 bases. The CDR3 has 16 amino acids. V trimming: 3 bases; J trimming: 8 bases; junction bases outside the gene matches: 13. Per the germline V gene, CDR1 is KGHSH and CDR2 is LQKENI. The CDR3 DNA sequence: TGTGCCAGCTCACCGCAGACGCCGGGACAGGGAACCGGCTACACCTTC. Protein: CASSPQTPGQGTGYTF. The whole variable domain, remainder taken from reference TRBV18 and TRBJ1-2, is NAGVMQNPRHLVRRRGQEARLRCSPMKGHSHVYWYRQLPEEGLKFMVYLQKENIIDESGMPKERFSAEFPKEGPSILRIQQVVRGDSAAYFCASSPQTPGQGTGYTFGSGTRLTVV.

The rearrangement links TRBV6-1 to TRBJ2-1; TRBD2 agrees at 10 bases. Per germline, CDR1 MNHNS and CDR2 SASEGT. The V segment lost 1 base and the J segment 7 bases; nucleotides outside the gene matches: 7. CDR3 length: 16 residues. CDR3 bases: TGTGCCAGCAGTGAAGAGCGGGAGGGCCTTTCGAATGAGCAGTTCTTC. Amino acids: CASSEEREGLSNEQFF.

This clone was seen a few times. The rearrangement uses TRBV27 and TRBJ1-6; 7 bases match TRBD1. CDR1 and CDR2 (germline): MNHEY, SMNVEV (reference sequence). Losses at the gene ends were 6 bases for V and 7 bases for J; bases not matched to a gene: 3. The CDR3 length is 13 residues. Written as DNA, the CDR3 is TGTGCCAGCAGGACAGGGCTGAATTCACCCCTCCACTTT. Translation gives CASRTGLNSPLHF.

This chain joins TRBV4-3 and TRBJ2-3; 11 bases agree with TRBD2. This CDR3 comprises 17 residues. V was pared by 0 bases and J by 6 bases, with 8 bases of the junction left unmatched. Germline CDR1 LGHNA, CDR2 YSLEER. The CDR3: CASSQDFLAGGVDTQYF. The CDR3 bases are TGCGCCAGCAGCCAAGATTTTCTAGCGGGAGGAGTCGATACGCAGTATTTT.

The chain links TRBV30 to TRBJ2-1; 10 positions match TRBD1. Looked up from germline, CDR1 is GTSNPN and CDR2 is SVGIG (reference sequence). The CDR3 sequence is 15 residues long. V shed 2 bases and J 2 bases; nucleotides not matched to a gene: 3. DNA of the CDR3: TGTGCCTGGAGTTGGACAGGGGGGGCCTACAATGAGCAGTTCTTC. Encoded protein: CAWSWTGGAYNEQFF.

This clone appeared a single time. The chain recombines TRBV15 with TRBJ2-7; D not certain. There are 14 residues in the CDR3. Germline V gene sequence: CDR1 LNHNV, CDR2 YYDKDF (reference sequence). Between the trimmed V and J ends, which lost 2 bases and 2 bases, there was a span of 10 bases. CDR3 sequence: CATSRMTDPYEQYF. The CDR3 coding sequence is TGTGCCACCAGCAGAATGACGGACCCCTACGAGCAGTACTTC.